Each of the 21 T cell receptor beta chains below was sequenced from the same sample in a study of T-cell memory formation after mild COVID-19. TCRdb analysed the 5' RACE reads with MiXCR anew, one entry per CDR3 protein. Seen here are more than 350,000 distinct CDR3 sequences, roughly 15% observed once, and the top ten hold roughly a fifth. The sample comprised PBMCs or a T cell subset sorted from them (not recorded which). Receptors were obtained from a man between 18 and 29 years old who had mild COVID-19 (a few samples of this study predate the infection). Cell type and time point are not known.

This clonotype was detected many times. The V gene is TRBV7-9, the J gene TRBJ2-2; D not resolved. The CDR3 totals 12 residues. V was shortened by 5 bases and J by 6 bases, with 7 bases between the two germline ends. Germline CDR1 and CDR2: SEHNR and FQNEAQ (reference sequence). This CDR3 is CASSALAGELFF. The CDR3 DNA follows: TGTGCCAGCAGCGCTTTGGCCGGGGAGCTGTTTTTT.

The V and J genes are TRBV3-1 and TRBJ1-4; a weak D match, TRBD1 (5 bases). V was pared by 4 bases and J by 10 bases, with 16 bases between. Germline assignment: CDR1 LGHDT and CDR2 YNNKEL (reference sequence). CDR3 length equals 14 residues. The CDR3 protein is CASSRRAGEGKLFF. The CDR3 nucleotides are TGTGCCAGCAGCCGGAGGGCGGGGGAAGGAAAACTGTTTTTT.

This clonotype was seen more than once but under ten times. The chain joins TRBV6-5 to TRBJ1-1; 10 bases map to TRBD1. This CDR3 is built from 16 residues. V dropped 5 bases and J dropped 4; count of bases not matched to a gene: 10. In germline, CDR1 is MNHEY, CDR2 SVGAGI. For the CDR3, the DNA is TGTGCCAGCAGTACTCGACAGGGGGCGGCGGGCACTGAAGCTTTCTTT. This encodes CASSTRQGAAGTEAFF.

This clonotype was picked up a small number of times. The rearrangement uses TRBV30 and TRBJ2-5, with D possibly matching TRBD2 (5 bases). The V and J ends lost 2 bases and 2 bases respectively, with 9 bases between them. Germline CDR1 is GTSNPN and CDR2 is SVGIG (reference sequence). CDR3 length: 13 residues. CDR3 sequence (DNA): TGTGCCTGGAGTCATGGCGGGCAAGAGACCCAGTACTTC. It codes for CAWSHGGQETQYF.

In this sample, this clonotype turned up a few times. The chain combines TRBV6-5 with TRBJ2-2; D is unclear. There are 14 residues in the CDR3. Germline CDR1 is MNHEY and CDR2 is SVGAGI. The germline V and J ends were trimmed by 4 bases and 2 bases, with 8 bases remaining between them. The chain's CDR3 is CASSWGINTGELFF. For the CDR3, the DNA is TGTGCCAGCAGTTGGGGAATTAACACCGGGGAGCTGTTTTTT.

CDR3 sequence (DNA): TGCAGTGCTACCACTCTAGCGGGGGTCTACAATGAGCAGTTCTTC. Its protein is CSATTLAGVYNEQFF. The chain joins TRBV20-1 to TRBJ2-1; 10 nucleotides match TRBD2. Germline CDR1 DFQATT, CDR2 SNEGSKA (reference sequence). The CDR3 runs to 15 residues. V shed 4 bases and J 3 bases; nucleotides not matched to a gene: 6.

J is TRBJ1-1 and V is TRBV29-1, with D hard to call. V was shortened by 4 bases and J by 1 base, with 1 base between the two germline ends. This CDR3 has 10 residues. The germline CDR1 and CDR2 sequences are SQVTM and ANQGSEA. Here the CDR3 reads CSVGNTEAFF. CDR3 nucleotide sequence: TGCAGCGTTGGGAACACTGAAGCTTTCTTT.

The gene calls are TRBV5-1 and TRBJ1-1, with TRBD1 identical over 11 bases. Germline CDR1 is SGHRS and CDR2 is YFSETQ. The CDR3 runs 15 residues. Trimming took 5 bases from V and 3 from J; bases not matched to a gene: 6. CDR3 sequence: CASRPGQGADTEAFF. CDR3 coding DNA: TGCGCCAGCAGACCCGGACAGGGGGCTGACACTGAAGCTTTCTTT.

This clonotype was seen more than once but under ten times. CDR3 protein: CASSPREGSEAFF. DNA for the CDR3: TGTGCCAGCAGCCCAAGGGAAGGGTCTGAAGCTTTCTTT. The V gene is TRBV3-1, the J gene TRBJ1-1; unclear D gene. The CDR3 sequence is 13 residues long. The germline V and J ends were trimmed by 4 bases and 6 bases, with 12 bases remaining between them. Germline V gene lookup returns CDR1 LGHDT and CDR2 YNNKEL (reference sequence).

This clonotype was detected only a few times. This chain connects TRBV4-2 to TRBJ2-3; tentative D call: TRBD1 (5 bases). Trimming stripped 1 base from V and 1 base from J, with 9 bases between. Germline loops: CDR1 LGHNA, CDR2 YNFKEQ. The CDR3 covers 15 residues. The CDR3 DNA is TGTGCCAGCAGCCAAGGGGCCAGGGGCACAGATACGCAGTATTTT. This translates into CASSQGARGTDTQYF.

The CDR3 bases are TGTGCCAGCAGCCTCAACGCCCCGCCTTCGGGCATTCAGTACTTC. Protein: CASSLNAPPSGIQYF. The chain combines TRBV11-2 with TRBJ2-4; D uncertain. This CDR3 comprises 15 residues. The V gene lost 5 bases and the J gene lost 9 bases, with 20 bases spanning the gap. Germline CDR1 SGHAT, CDR2 FQNNGV. Based on the CDR3 plus reference TRBV11-2 and TRBJ2-4, the full variable domain is EAGVAQSPRYKIIEKRQSVAFWCNPISGHATLYWYQQILGQGPKLLIQFQNNGVVDDSQLPKDRFSAERLKGVDSTLKIQPAKLEDSAVYLCASSLNAPPSGIQYFGAGTRLSVL.

The chain links TRBV6-1 to TRBJ1-2; D unclear. V lost 1 base and J lost 8, with 14 bases in between. Germline CDR1 reads MNHNS; CDR2 reads SASEGT. CDR3 length equals 14 residues. CDR3 protein: CASSEVPGAGGYTF. Here the CDR3 DNA reads TGTGCCAGCAGTGAAGTACCAGGCGCGGGGGGCTACACCTTC.

The genes are TRBV5-5 and TRBJ2-4; D may be TRBD1 (6 bases). The V gene lost 5 bases and the J gene lost 8 bases, with 29 bases spanning the gap. The germline gives CDR1 SGHKS, CDR2 YYEKEE (reference sequence). The CDR3 totals 18 residues. The CDR3 DNA sequence: TGTGCCAGCAGTCGATCTAGCCGACCAGGGGAATGGAGGTACATTCAGTACTTC. This sequence encodes CASSRSSRPGEWRYIQYF.

The chain is built from TRBV29-1 and TRBJ2-1, with 8 bases aligning to TRBD1. The length of the CDR3 is 13 residues. Germline V gives CDR1 SQVTM, CDR2 ANQGSEA. V dropped 7 bases and J dropped 4; count of bases not matched to a gene: 6. In nucleotides, the CDR3 is TGCAGCGGGGGGGACAGGTATTACAATGAGCAGTTCTTC. It encodes CSGGDRYYNEQFF.

This rearrangement joins TRBV18 to TRBJ2-7; D not resolved. The germline V gene encodes CDR1 KGHSH and CDR2 LQKENI. The CDR3 is made up of 16 amino acids. V was pared by 1 base and J by 2 bases, with 15 bases between. CDR3 in DNA: TGTGCCAGCTCACCACGCCACCTAAAGCCCACCTACGAGCAGTACTTC. The encoded protein is CASSPRHLKPTYEQYF.

The V call is TRBV11-2, the J call TRBJ2-7; TRBD2 might be the D (5 bases). Germline V lookup: CDR1 SGHAT, CDR2 FQNNGV. The V and J ends lost 5 bases and 5 bases respectively, with 19 bases between them. This CDR3 has 15 residues. This CDR3 reads CASSPPTGRRNEQYF. The DNA of the CDR3 is TGTGCCAGCAGCCCCCCCACGGGCAGGAGGAACGAGCAGTACTTC.

V is TRBV10-2 and J is TRBJ2-3; D possibly matches TRBD1 or TRBD2 (6 bases each). The V end was cut by 7 bases, the J end by 11 bases, with 28 bases between. Germline assignment: CDR1 WSHSY and CDR2 SAAADI. The CDR3 runs to 16 residues. The CDR3 DNA reads as TGCGCCAGCATCTCCCCGGGTAAAGGGGGGCCCCTAAGGCAGTATTTT. This codes for CASISPGKGGPLRQYF.

The sample holds a few counts of this clonotype. The chain combines TRBV27 with TRBJ1-1; possible D gene TRBD1, 5 bases. The germline gives CDR1 MNHEY, CDR2 SMNVEV (reference sequence). Trimming shortened V by 3 bases and J by 4 bases, and 9 bases separated the two germline ends. The CDR3 is 13 amino acids. DNA for the CDR3: TGTGCCAGCAGTTTGAGGGGAAGCACTGAAGCTTTCTTT. As protein: CASSLRGSTEAFF.

This clonotype was detected a few times. The germline gene is not matched at one end of the junction; a read error may be the cause. V usage is TRBV20-1 and J usage is TRBJ1-5; maybe TRBD1 (5 bases). Germline assignment: CDR1 DFQATT and CDR2 SNEGSKA (reference sequence). The CDR3 loop spans 15 amino acids. CDR3 in amino acids: CSAGEPGTSNQPQHF. The CDR3 DNA is TGCAGTGCTGGAGAACCAGGGACGAGCAATCAGCCCCAGCATTTT.

The V gene is TRBV7-9, the J gene TRBJ1-1; 7 nucleotides match TRBD1. Germline loops: CDR1 SEHNR, CDR2 FQNEAQ (reference sequence). Trimming removed 1 base from V and 1 base from J; junction bases left unmatched: 9. The CDR3 loop spans 17 amino acids. CDR3 coding DNA: TGTGCCAGCAGCTTAGTAGGAGGGGGCCCAGGGAACACTGAAGCTTTCTTT. This sequence encodes CASSLVGGGPGNTEAFF.

This clonotype showed up just a few times. The gene calls are TRBV10-3 and TRBJ2-5; the D gene is possibly TRBD1 (6 bases). This CDR3 has 15 amino acids. Per the germline V gene, CDR1 is ENHRY and CDR2 is SYGVKD. V lost 4 bases to trimming and J lost 5 bases, with 17 bases between them. The CDR3 here is CAISGQNRVGETQYF. DNA of the CDR3: TGTGCCATCAGTGGGCAGAACAGGGTAGGGGAGACCCAGTACTTC.